The present TCR beta chain was sequenced within a study of neurological immune-mediated disorders. The CDR3 extends over 10 amino acids. Trimming removed 8 bases from V and 6 bases from J, with 6 bases in between. Specified time point: longitudinal time-point 2. The cDNA was generated through 5'RACE incorporating 10-nucleotide random UMIs. A single record per CDR3 protein comes from TCRdb applying MiXCR to the 5' RACE reads. The table shows some 100,000 distinct CDR3 sequences, with less than 15% occurring only once. Many counts were recorded for this clonotype. This sequence originates from a female donor with HTLV-1-associated myelopathy (HAM/TSP). V gene TRBV12-3 or TRBV12-4 combines with J gene TRBJ2-3; D remains ambiguous. The source material was PBMCs. The CDR3 here is CASATDTQYF. CDR3 DNA: TGTGCCAGCGCGACCGATACGCAGTATTTT.